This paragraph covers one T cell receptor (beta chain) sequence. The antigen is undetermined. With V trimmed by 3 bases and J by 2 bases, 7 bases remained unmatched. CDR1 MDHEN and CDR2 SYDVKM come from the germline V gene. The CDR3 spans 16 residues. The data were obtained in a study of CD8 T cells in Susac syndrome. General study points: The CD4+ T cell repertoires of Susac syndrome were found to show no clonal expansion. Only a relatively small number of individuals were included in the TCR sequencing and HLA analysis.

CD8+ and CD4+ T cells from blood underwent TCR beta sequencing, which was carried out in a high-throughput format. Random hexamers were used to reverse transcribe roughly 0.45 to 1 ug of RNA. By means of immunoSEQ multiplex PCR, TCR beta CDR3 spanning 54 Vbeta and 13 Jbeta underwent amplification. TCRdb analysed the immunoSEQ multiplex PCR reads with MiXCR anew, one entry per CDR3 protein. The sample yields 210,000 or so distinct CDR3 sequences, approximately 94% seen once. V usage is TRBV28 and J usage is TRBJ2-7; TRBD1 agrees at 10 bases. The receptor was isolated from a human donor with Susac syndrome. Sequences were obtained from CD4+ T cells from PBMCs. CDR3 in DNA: TGTGCCAGCAGTTTCCCGACCGGGACAGGGGCCTACGAGCAGTACTTC. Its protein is CASSFPTGTGAYEQYF.